Ten or more counts support the clone carrying this TCR beta chain. Its matching antigen is unknown. Arm-PCR of CDR3 regions and iRepertoire HTBI primers were the basis on which TCR beta libraries were built. TCRdb recomputed calls from the multiplex PCR reads with MiXCR, one row per CDR3 protein. The profile shows 400,000 to 550,000 distinct CDR3 sequences, 15% to 20% of them singletons. The CDR3 spans 14 residues. V lost 4 bases to trimming and J lost 4 bases, with 10 bases between them. Germline assignment: CDR1 MNHEY and CDR2 SVGAGI. Time point noted: newly diagnosed GD, antithyroid drugs for less than 3 months. From RNA extracted from PBMCs, the TCR library was made. This entry is derived from a study of regulatory T cells in long-lasting Graves disease. Overall study results and limits: Clonotypes that were public and shared totalled about 2,500 in persistent patients versus 850 to 1,000 in new patients.

These records were also assigned to another study, of T cells in Graves' hyperthyroidism and ophthalmopathy. This second report adds: HTBI primers drove first-round RT-PCR of the TCR CDR3. The model anticipated ophthalmopathy a median about 6.5 months pre-onset.

Specimen: peripheral blood mononuclear cells (PBMCs), collected at new diagnosis, from a patient treated with antithyroid drugs. The chain links TRBV6-5 to TRBJ2-2; D might be TRBD2 (5 bases). This TCR was recovered from a woman aged 18-29 years with Graves disease. For the CDR3, the DNA is TGTGCCAGCAGTTTCGGACTCCCCACCGGGGAGCTGTTTTTT. Translation gives CASSFGLPTGELFF.